This TCR beta chain was captured in a study of graft-versus-host responses after intestinal transplantation (dated by TCRdb to the early 2020s). Regarding the complete study: The transplants that recipients received were multivisceral, liver-intestinal, or isolated intestinal. Every recipient was given anti-thymocyte globulin induction, followed by roughly 3 years of maintenance tacrolimus and steroids. Graft-versus-host and host-versus-graft alloreactive T cell clones were tracked in the graft, circulation and bone marrow after intestinal transplantation using bulk TCR-beta CDR3 sequencing. Alloreactive clones were identified by sequencing pre-transplant mixed lymphocyte reaction products and comparing these products with unstimulated pre-transplant donor and recipient T cells. The cohort enrolled about two dozen intestinal transplant recipients including one retransplant, and a few patients lacking pretransplant specimens were excluded. Donor T cell macrochimerism was defined as a peak of at least 4% donor T cells among recipient peripheral blood mononuclear cells. Samples from a few later patients were sequenced in-house on an Illumina MiSeq with MiXCR processing rather than by the commercial service. Summary of the overall study and its limitations: Patients with donor T cell macrochimerism had high GvH to HvG T cell clonal ratios in their allografts. Conclusions were limited by the relatively low number and heterogeneity of intestinal transplant patients. GvH clones were detected in recipient bone marrow, and some of these GvH clones were observed earlier in ileal mucosa or blood, consistent with an intestinal mucosal origin. Early after transplant, peak levels of circulating GvH clones were associated with declines in HvG clones.

Libraries were made using the immunoSEQ multiplex PCR assay. For most patients, genomic DNA was subjected to high-throughput TCR-beta CDR3 sequencing by Adaptive Biotechnologies. Under the source paper's analysis protocol: TCR sequencing data for 15 to 20 patients were retrieved from Adaptive's ImmunoSEQ software; a few other patients were processed with MiXCR and VDJtools. CDR3 nucleotide sequences shared by donor and recipient were removed because the origin of these sequences could not be assigned. At least 2-fold expansion over unstimulated cells and a minimum CFSE-low frequency of 0.002% (template counts) or 0.001% (read counts) were required for clones to be classified as alloreactive. Mappable clones were those detected in sequenced pre-transplant spleen, lymph node, or MLR CFSE-low populations of the donor or recipient. The cumulative frequency of alloreactive clones was calculated as a percentage of all sequences, weighted by copy number. TCRdb holds this immuneACCESS table with in-frame rearrangements only. Some clones are missing; in checked studies, unresolved V genes explain under half, and the rest has no known cause. V, J and clone size are those of that table, while D and trimming were read from the DNA. For this sample the table gives approximately 74,000 clones, of which about nine tenths were detected only once. Approximately 0.7% of the sample is held by the ten biggest clonotypes.

The V end gives up 4 bases and the J end 8 bases, leaving 15 bases in the junction not matched to a gene. CDR3 length: 16 amino acids, cysteine to phenylalanine. Of the read, only the CDR3 DNA is kept; its 48 bases are in frame from base 1. Concerning this clone: The antigen this receptor binds is unknown. Base qualities are not recorded, but no much larger clone differs from it by a single base.

Blood samples were collected up to 4 times in the first month after transplant and then at least monthly when available. This specimen consisted of PBMCs, obtained 98 days after intestinal transplantation. The TCR sequence derives from a human patient who received an intestinal transplant, so some T cells may come from the graft donor. The receptor chain draws on TRBV5-3 and TRBJ1-2, with TRBD1 identical over 9 junction bases. TRBV5-3 belongs to the ORF category, with a function that is uncertain. The sequenced DNA: TGTGCCAGAAGCGAAGTCGACGGGACAGGGCCTTGCGGCTACACCTTC. This codes for CARSEVDGTGPCGYTF.